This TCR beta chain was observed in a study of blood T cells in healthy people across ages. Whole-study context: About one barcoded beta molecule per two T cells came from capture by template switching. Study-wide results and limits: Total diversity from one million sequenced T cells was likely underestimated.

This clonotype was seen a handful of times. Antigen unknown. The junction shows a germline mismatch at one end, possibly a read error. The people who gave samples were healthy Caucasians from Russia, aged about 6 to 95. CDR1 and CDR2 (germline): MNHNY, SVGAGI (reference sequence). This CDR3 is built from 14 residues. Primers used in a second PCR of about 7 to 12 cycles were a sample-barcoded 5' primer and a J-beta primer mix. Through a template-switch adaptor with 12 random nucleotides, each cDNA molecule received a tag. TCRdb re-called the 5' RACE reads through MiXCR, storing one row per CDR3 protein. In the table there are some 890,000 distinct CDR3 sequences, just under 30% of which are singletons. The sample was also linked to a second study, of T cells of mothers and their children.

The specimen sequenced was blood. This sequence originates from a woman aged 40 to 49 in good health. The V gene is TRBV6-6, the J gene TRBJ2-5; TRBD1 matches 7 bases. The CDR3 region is CASGETGTQEIQYF. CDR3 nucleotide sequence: TGTGCCAGCGGCGAGACAGGGACGCAAGAGATCCAGTACTTC.